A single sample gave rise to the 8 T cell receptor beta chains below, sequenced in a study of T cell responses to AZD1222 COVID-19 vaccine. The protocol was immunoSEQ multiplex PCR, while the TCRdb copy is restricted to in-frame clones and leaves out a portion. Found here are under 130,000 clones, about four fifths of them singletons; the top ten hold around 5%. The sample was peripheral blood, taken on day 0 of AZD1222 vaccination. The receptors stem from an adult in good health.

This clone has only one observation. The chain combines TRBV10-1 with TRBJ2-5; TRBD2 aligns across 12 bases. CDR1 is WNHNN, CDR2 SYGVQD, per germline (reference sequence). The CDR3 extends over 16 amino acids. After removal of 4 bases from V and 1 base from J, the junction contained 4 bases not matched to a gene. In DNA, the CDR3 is TGCGCCAGCAGTGCCCGGACTAGCGGGGCCCAAGAGACCCAGTACTTC. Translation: CASSARTSGAQETQYF.

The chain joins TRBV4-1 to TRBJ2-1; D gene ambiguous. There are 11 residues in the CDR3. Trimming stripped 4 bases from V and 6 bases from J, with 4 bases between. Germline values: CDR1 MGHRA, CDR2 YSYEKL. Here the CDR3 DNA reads TGCGCCAGCAGCCGCTTCAATGAGCAGTTCTTC. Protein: CASSRFNEQFF.

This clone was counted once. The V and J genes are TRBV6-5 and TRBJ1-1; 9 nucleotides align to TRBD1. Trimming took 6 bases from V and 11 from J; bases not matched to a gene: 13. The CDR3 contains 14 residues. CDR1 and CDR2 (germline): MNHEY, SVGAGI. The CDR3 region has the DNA TGTGCCAGCAGCTCCGGACAGGGGTTTACGGAGGCTTTCTTT. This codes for CASSSGQGFTEAFF.

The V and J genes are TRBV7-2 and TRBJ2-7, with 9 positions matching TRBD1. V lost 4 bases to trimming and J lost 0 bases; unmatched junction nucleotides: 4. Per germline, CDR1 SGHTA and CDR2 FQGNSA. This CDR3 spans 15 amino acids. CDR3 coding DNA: TGTGCCAGCAGCTGGGACAGGGCTAGCTCCTACGAGCAGTACTTC. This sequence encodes CASSWDRASSYEQYF.

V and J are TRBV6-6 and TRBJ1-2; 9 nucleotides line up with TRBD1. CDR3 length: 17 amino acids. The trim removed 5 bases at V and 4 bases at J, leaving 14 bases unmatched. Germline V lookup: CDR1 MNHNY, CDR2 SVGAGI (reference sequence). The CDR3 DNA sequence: TGTGCCAGCAGTCGGGACAGGGCGTCGGACTTCCTCTATGGCTACACCTTC. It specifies CASSRDRASDFLYGYTF.

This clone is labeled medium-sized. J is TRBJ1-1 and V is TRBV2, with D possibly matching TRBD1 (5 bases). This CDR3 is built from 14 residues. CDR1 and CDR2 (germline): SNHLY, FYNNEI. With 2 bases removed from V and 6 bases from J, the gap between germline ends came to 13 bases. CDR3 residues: CASSEQGPTAEAFF. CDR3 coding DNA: TGTGCCAGCAGTGAACAGGGTCCGACCGCTGAAGCTTTCTTT.

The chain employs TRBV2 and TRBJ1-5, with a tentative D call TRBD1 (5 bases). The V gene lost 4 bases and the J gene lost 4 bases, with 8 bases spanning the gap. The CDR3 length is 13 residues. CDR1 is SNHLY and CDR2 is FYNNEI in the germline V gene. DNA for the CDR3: TGTGCCAGCAGTGGCAGGGTTAATCAGCCCCAGCATTTT. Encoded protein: CASSGRVNQPQHF.

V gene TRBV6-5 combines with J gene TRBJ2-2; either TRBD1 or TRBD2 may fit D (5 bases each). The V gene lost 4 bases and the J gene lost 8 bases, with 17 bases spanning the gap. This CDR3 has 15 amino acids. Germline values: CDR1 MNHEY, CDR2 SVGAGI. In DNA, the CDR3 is TGTGCCAGCAGTTCCGGGACCGATAGGCCTGGGGAGCTGTTTTTT. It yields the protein CASSSGTDRPGELFF.